One and the same sample provided the 20 T cell receptor beta chains below, sequenced in a study of regulatory T cells in long-lasting Graves disease (dated by TCRdb to the early 2020s). What the time point label conveys for this sample: newly diagnosed GD, antithyroid drugs for less than 3 months. For both TCR sequencing and RNA sequencing, RNA was extracted from PBMCs using TRIzol. The receptor library was made with multiplex PCR. This sample was sequenced with an Illumina HiSeq 4000. TCR beta libraries were built with iRepertoire HTBI primers and Arm-PCR amplification of CDR3 regions. TCRdb reanalyzed the raw reads on its own, using fastp at Q25 for trimming and MiXCR for clone calling, and kept in-frame beta chains. A single entry per CDR3 protein holds the most common genes and DNA from its merged rows. Here the sample has more than 300,000 distinct CDR3 sequences; roughly 15% occur a single time. The top ten clonotypes cover about 19% of the sample.

This same sample was also taken into another study, of T cells in Graves' hyperthyroidism and ophthalmopathy.

The sample here was peripheral blood mononuclear cells (PBMCs), taken at new diagnosis, from a patient treated with antithyroid drugs. These receptor sequences come from a woman aged 18-29 years with Graves disease. Donor details come from another sample of the same person, matched by shared clones.

This clonotype appeared many times. The rearrangement links TRBV11-2 to TRBJ2-5, with TRBD1 matching 8 bases. Germline V gene lookup returns CDR1 SGHAT and CDR2 FQNNGV. The trim removed 5 bases at V and 4 bases at J, leaving 6 bases unmatched. This CDR3 spans 14 amino acids. The CDR3: CASSGSGQGETQYF. The CDR3 DNA follows: TGTGCCAGCAGCGGCAGTGGACAGGGAGAGACCCAGTACTTC.

This clonotype showed up just a few times. Mismatch with germline at one junction end may stem from a read error. This chain joins TRBV10-3 and TRBJ2-7; no reliable D call. Per the germline V gene, CDR1 is ENHRY and CDR2 is SYGVKD. This CDR3 comprises 14 residues. CDR3 coding DNA: TGTGCCATCGGTGAGTCACGGCAGAACTACGAGCAGTACTTC. Its translation: CAIGESRQNYEQYF.

At least ten counts were recorded for this clonotype. The CDR3 DNA is TGTGCCAGCAGCTTAAGCGGGAGGGGCCTTAATGAGCAGTTCTTC. It codes for CASSLSGRGLNEQFF. This rearrangement joins TRBV27 to TRBJ2-1; TRBD2 matches at 10 bases. Looked up from germline, CDR1 is MNHEY and CDR2 is SMNVEV (reference sequence). After removal of 6 bases from V and 7 bases from J, the junction contained 9 bases not matched to a gene. CDR3 length equals 15 residues.

The V call is TRBV6-2 or TRBV6-3, the J call TRBJ2-7, with D hard to call. The J call is doubtful: the DNA matches TRBJ2-6 better. Germline CDR1 MNHEY, CDR2 SVGEGT. There are 15 residues in the CDR3. In DNA form, the CDR3 reads TGTGCCAGATGGGTGGCCTCCACCCCAAGAAGGGTCCTGACTTTC. Protein sequence: CARWVASTPRRVLTF.

This clonotype was counted many times. The genes are TRBV12-3 or TRBV12-4 and TRBJ2-7; 8 bases fit TRBD2. This CDR3 has 14 residues. The trim removed 7 bases at V and 5 bases at J, leaving 10 bases unmatched. The CDR3 reads CASKQAGVSNEQYF. As DNA, the CDR3 is TGTGCCAGCAAACAAGCGGGAGTAAGCAACGAGCAGTACTTC.

The chain carries TRBV7-9 and TRBJ1-1; weak D call: TRBD1 (6 bases). The germline CDR1 and CDR2 sequences are SEHNR and FQNEAQ (reference sequence). The CDR3 runs to 15 residues. Deletions cut 3 bases from V and 5 bases from J, with 16 bases between. CDR3 in amino acids: CASSFDLQGGTEAFF. CDR3 in DNA: TGTGCCAGCAGCTTTGATTTACAGGGTGGGACTGAAGCTTTCTTT.

This clonotype showed up many times. The CDR3 region is CASSPGQLSSYEQYF. CDR3 nucleotides: TGTGCCAGCAGCCCTGGACAGCTAAGCTCCTACGAGCAGTACTTC. The rearrangement uses TRBV28 and TRBJ2-7, with TRBD1 as a possible D gene (6 bases). Per the germline V gene, CDR1 is MDHEN and CDR2 is SYDVKM. V lost 6 bases and J lost 0, with 15 bases in between. The CDR3 extends over 15 amino acids.

At least ten counts were recorded for this clonotype. This chain uses TRBV20-1 with TRBJ2-2, with 7 bases identical to TRBD2. With V trimmed by 6 bases and J by 0 bases, 4 bases remained unmatched. This CDR3 has 14 amino acids. The germline CDR1 and CDR2 sequences are DFQATT and SNEGSKA (reference sequence). As DNA, the CDR3 is TGCAGTGCCAAGCGGGACGCGAACACCGGGGAGCTGTTTTTT. It is translated as CSAKRDANTGELFF.

This clonotype was recorded many times. J is TRBJ2-1 and V is TRBV3-1; D possibly matches TRBD1 or TRBD2 (5 bases each). The CDR3 has 16 residues. V shed 0 bases and J shed 0 bases, with 9 bases lying between them. Germline-derived CDR1 and CDR2 are LGHDT and YNNKEL (reference sequence). The chain's CDR3 is CASSQDWGSSYNEQFF. In DNA form, the CDR3 reads TGTGCCAGCAGCCAAGATTGGGGGAGCTCCTACAATGAGCAGTTCTTC.

This clonotype was recorded at least ten times. The chain couples TRBV28 to TRBJ2-7, with D tentatively TRBD2 (7 bases). This CDR3 region has 14 residues. V lost 8 bases and J 12 bases, leaving 26 bases between the germline ends. Germline CDR1 and CDR2: MDHEN and SYDVKM. The CDR3 sequence: CASVNGGLRGGRYF. For the CDR3, the DNA is TGTGCCAGCGTGAACGGGGGGCTCAGGGGAGGTCGGTACTTC.

Many counts were recorded for this clonotype. The V gene is TRBV7-9, the J gene TRBJ2-1, with TRBD2 matching 15 bases. CDR3 length: 17 residues. Trimming removed 5 bases from V and 8 bases from J; junction bases left unmatched: 10. Germline-derived CDR1 and CDR2 are SEHNR and FQNEAQ (reference sequence). This chain's CDR3 is CASSAKRGLAGGYEQFF. CDR3 in DNA: TGTGCCAGCAGCGCAAAACGAGGACTAGCGGGAGGGTATGAGCAGTTCTTC.

The V and J genes are TRBV7-3 and TRBJ2-1; possible D gene TRBD2, 5 bases. CDR1 and CDR2 from the germline V gene are SGHTA and FQGTGA. This CDR3 comprises 15 residues. Trimming took 5 bases from V and 6 from J, leaving 17 bases between them. The CDR3 coding sequence is TGTGCCAGCAGCAAAATGTCTAGCCTCTCCAATGAGCAGTTCTTC. Translated: CASSKMSSLSNEQFF.

This clonotype showed up many times. The CDR3 reads CASRDHGADTQYF. CDR3 nucleotides: TGTGCCAGCCGGGACCATGGGGCAGATACGCAGTATTTT. The rearrangement links TRBV2 to TRBJ2-3; either TRBD1 or TRBD2 may supply D (5 bases each). Germline CDR1 SNHLY, CDR2 FYNNEI. Trimming pared 8 bases from V and 4 bases from J, leaving 13 bases between. The CDR3 extends over 13 amino acids.

Here the CDR3 DNA reads TGTGCCAGTAGCATGACCAGCGGGCCCTGGCATTTT. It yields the protein CASSMTSGPWHF. The V gene is TRBV19, the J gene TRBJ1-5; D is unresolved. CDR1 LNHDA and CDR2 SQIVND come from the germline V gene (reference sequence). V dropped 6 bases and J dropped 15 bases, with 18 bases sitting between them. This CDR3 comprises 12 residues. Looking up the rest from reference TRBV19 and TRBJ1-5 gives the full variable domain: DGGITQSPKYLFRKEGQNVTLSCEQNLNHDAMYWYRQDPGQGLRLIYYSQIVNDFQKGDIAEGYSVSREKKESFPLTVTSAQKNPTAFYLCASSMTSGPWHFGDGTRLSIL.

The table lists this clonotype with many counts. CDR3: CASRETTRSAFF. The DNA of the CDR3 is TGTGCCAGCAGGGAAACGACAAGATCGGCTTTCTTT. This sequence joins TRBV6-1 and TRBJ1-1, with D hard to call. This CDR3 contains 12 residues. Germline V lookup: CDR1 MNHNS, CDR2 SASEGT. Trimming took off 6 bases at V and 11 bases at J, with 16 bases between the two ends.

The chain carries TRBV11-2 and TRBJ2-6, with 9 bases fitting TRBD1. Germline CDR1 and CDR2: SGHAT and FQNNGV. V dropped 5 bases and J dropped 1; count of bases not matched to a gene: 6. The CDR3 is 17 amino acids. The CDR3 reads CASSRPGQGSGANVLTF. CDR3 sequence (DNA): TGTGCCAGCAGCCGGCCGGGACAGGGATCTGGGGCCAACGTCCTGACTTTC.

The chain is built from TRBV6-2 or TRBV6-3 and TRBJ2-1; D remains ambiguous. The J call may be faulty, since TRBJ2-5 better matches the DNA end. The CDR3 is 15 residues long. Per germline, CDR1 MNHEY and CDR2 SVGEGT. The CDR3 sequence is CASSYSRVTWETQYF. The CDR3 DNA follows: TGTGCCAGCAGTTACTCTCGTGTCACTTGGGAGACCCAGTACTTC.

The chain carries TRBV10-2 and TRBJ1-6; tentative D call: TRBD1 (6 bases). The CDR3 sequence is 17 residues long. The germline V and J ends were trimmed by 8 bases and 6 bases, with 23 bases remaining between them. The germline V gene encodes CDR1 WSHSY and CDR2 SAAADI. The CDR3 region is CASRPEGGFVSNSPLHF. In DNA form, the CDR3 reads TGCGCCAGCCGGCCAGAGGGGGGTTTTGTCTCTAATTCACCCCTCCACTTT.

This clonotype was recorded many times. This chain connects TRBV11-1 to TRBJ2-7, with D perhaps TRBD1 (5 bases). The germline CDR1 and CDR2 sequences are SGHAT and FQDESV (reference sequence). The CDR3 runs 14 residues. The V and J ends lost 0 bases and 7 bases respectively, with 13 bases between them. The CDR3, as DNA: TGTGCCAGCAGCTTAGCAACAGGTGCTGGGGAGCAGTACTTC. This translates into CASSLATGAGEQYF.

Concerning this clonotype itself: A single base separates this from a much larger clone, so it may be a read error. The chain is built from TRBV11-2 and TRBJ2-5, with 7 bases aligning to TRBD1. The CDR3 loop spans 14 amino acids. V shed 4 bases and J 1 base; nucleotides not matched to a gene: 3. Germline V gene lookup returns CDR1 SGHAT and CDR2 FQNNGV. CDR3 protein: CASSSGQPQETQYF. The CDR3 nucleotides are TGTGCCAGCAGCTCGGGACAGCCCCAAGAGACCCAGTACTTC.